This T cell receptor (beta chain) emerged from a study of cytomegalovirus exposure and HLA in healthy donors. From germline, CDR1 is SGHDT and CDR2 YYEEEE. The CDR3 extends over 14 amino acids. The trim removed 4 bases at V and 7 bases at J, leaving 6 bases unmatched. Researchers ran the PCR with 60 Vbeta and 13 Jbeta primers. Profiling relied on immunoSEQ multiplex PCR, and the TCRdb table lists in-frame clones only, not all of them. The table includes approximately 190,000 clones, around 73% detected once. The sample holds a few counts of this clone. V is TRBV5-6 and J is TRBJ2-4; TRBD1 aligns across 9 bases. The sequence came from a woman aged 25 to 45 in good health and CMV-seropositive. Sequencing was carried out using PBMCs. CDR3 amino acids: CASSKSGQGNIQYF. The CDR3 DNA follows: TGTGCCAGCAGCAAGAGCGGACAGGGGAACATTCAGTACTTC.